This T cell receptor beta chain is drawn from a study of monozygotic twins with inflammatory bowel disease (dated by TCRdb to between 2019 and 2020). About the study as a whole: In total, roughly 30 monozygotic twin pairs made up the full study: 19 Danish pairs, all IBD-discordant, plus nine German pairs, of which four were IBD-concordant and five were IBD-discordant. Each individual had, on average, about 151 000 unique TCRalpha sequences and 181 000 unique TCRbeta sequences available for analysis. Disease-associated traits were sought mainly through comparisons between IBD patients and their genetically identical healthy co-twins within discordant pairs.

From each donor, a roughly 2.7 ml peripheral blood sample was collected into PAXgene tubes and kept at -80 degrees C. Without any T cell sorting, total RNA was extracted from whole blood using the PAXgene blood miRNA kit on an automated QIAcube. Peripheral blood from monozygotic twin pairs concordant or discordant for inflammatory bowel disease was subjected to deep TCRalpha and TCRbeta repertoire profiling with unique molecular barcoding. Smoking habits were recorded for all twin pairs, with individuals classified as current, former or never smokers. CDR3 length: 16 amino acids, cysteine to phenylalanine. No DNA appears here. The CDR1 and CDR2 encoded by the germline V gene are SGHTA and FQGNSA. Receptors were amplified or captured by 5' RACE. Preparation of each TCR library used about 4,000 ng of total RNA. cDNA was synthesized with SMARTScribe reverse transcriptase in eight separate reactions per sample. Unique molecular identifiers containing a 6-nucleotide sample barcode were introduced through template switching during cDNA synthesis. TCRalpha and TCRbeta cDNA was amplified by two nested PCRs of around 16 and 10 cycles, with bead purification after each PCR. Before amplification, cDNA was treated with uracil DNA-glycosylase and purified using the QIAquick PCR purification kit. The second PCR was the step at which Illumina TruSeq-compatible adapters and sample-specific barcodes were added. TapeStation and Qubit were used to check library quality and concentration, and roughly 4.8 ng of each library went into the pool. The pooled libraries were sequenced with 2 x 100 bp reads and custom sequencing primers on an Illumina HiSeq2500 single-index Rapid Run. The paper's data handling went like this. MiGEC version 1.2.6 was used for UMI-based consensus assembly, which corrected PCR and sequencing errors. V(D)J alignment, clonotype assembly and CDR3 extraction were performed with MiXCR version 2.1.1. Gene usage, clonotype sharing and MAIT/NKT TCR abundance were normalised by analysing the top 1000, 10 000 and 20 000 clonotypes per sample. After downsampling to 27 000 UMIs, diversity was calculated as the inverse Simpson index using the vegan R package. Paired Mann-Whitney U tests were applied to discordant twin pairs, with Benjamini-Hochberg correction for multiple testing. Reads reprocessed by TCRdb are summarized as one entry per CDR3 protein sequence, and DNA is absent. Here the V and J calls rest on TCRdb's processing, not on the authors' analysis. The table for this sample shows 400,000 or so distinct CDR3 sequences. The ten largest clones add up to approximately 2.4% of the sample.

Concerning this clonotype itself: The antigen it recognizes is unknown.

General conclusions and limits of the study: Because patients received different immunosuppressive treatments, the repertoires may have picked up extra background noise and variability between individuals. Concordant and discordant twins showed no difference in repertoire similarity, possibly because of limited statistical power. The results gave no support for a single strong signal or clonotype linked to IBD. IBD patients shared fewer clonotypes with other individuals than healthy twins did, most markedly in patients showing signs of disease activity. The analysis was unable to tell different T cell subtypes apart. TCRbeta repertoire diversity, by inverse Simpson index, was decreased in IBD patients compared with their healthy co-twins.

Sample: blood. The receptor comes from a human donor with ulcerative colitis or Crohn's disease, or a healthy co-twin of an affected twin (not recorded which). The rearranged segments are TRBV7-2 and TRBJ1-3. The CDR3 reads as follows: CASSPRAGPAGNTIYF.